The clone carrying this TCR beta chain was detected only once. V lost 10 bases and J 7 bases, leaving 12 bases between the germline ends. The CDR3 is 11 residues long. Naive CD4+ cells had CD25+ Tregs removed. TCRdb independently ran MiXCR on the 5' RACE reads; one entry per CDR3 protein. The sample lists about 34,000 distinct CDR3 sequences, approximately 30% occurring once. The receptor's source is a female donor with breast cancer. The sequencing sample was made of naive CD4+ T cells sorted from a lymph node. Stated subset: naive CD4+ T cells, CD4+CD45RA+CD25-. The chain couples TRBV12-3 or TRBV12-4 to TRBJ2-3; D gene uncertain. CDR3 in DNA: TGTGCCACCAGGTTTTCGTATACGCAGTATTTT. This codes for CATRFSYTQYF.